The clone carrying this T cell receptor (beta chain) was recorded at least ten times. This sample is drawn from a study of Graves' ophthalmopathy and Graves' hyperthyroidism. Excluded were patients with other autoimmune diseases, uncontrolled infections, pregnancy or lactation. The PBMCs originated from more than 8 ml of fresh peripheral blood. Per germline, CDR1 MDHEN and CDR2 SYDVKM. V dropped 6 bases and J dropped 0 bases, with 15 bases sitting between them. The CDR3 has 16 residues. RNA transcripts were the source from which TCR beta CDR3 regions were amplified. Following a first-round RT-PCR that used HTBI primers, a second-round multiplex PCR was carried out. Via MiXCR, TCRdb re-called the multiplex PCR reads, giving one row per CDR3 protein. Found here are 150,000 to 200,000 distinct CDR3 sequences, around 39% of them singletons; the top ten hold roughly 8.9%.

V usage is TRBV28 and J usage is TRBJ1-5, with a possible D match to TRBD1 (5 bases). The receptor comes from a man between 25 and 39 years old with Graves' ophthalmopathy. The sequenced material came from peripheral blood. The CDR3 DNA follows: TGTGCCAGCAGCCACGACAGCTTCTATAGCAATCAGCCCCAGCATTTT. It is translated as CASSHDSFYSNQPQHF.